This T cell receptor beta chain appears in the sequencing data of a study of blood T cell repertoires in COVID-19. At the level of the study: The origin of the acute and convalescent COVID-19 samples was the United States, Italy and Spain. PBMCs, B-cell-depleted T cells, or T cells provided the cDNA or gDNA that made up the material.

Each participant's cohort was designated according to participant-reported clinical history. Data came from immunoSEQ multiplex PCR; TCRdb stores just in-frame clones and leaves some out. Of hundreds of thousands of clones listed, approximately 80% are singletons. Trimming took 4 bases from V and 0 from J, leaving 10 bases between them. This CDR3 contains 15 residues. Germline CDR1 reads MDHEN; CDR2 reads SYDVKM. Sequencing was performed on PBMCs or T cells enriched from blood (not recorded which). The TCR sequence derives from a woman aged 40-49 years with acute COVID-19. This chain joins TRBV28 and TRBJ1-3, with D maybe TRBD1 (5 bases). CDR3 residues: CASSSFRDSGNTIYF. DNA for the CDR3: TGTGCCAGCAGTTCATTCAGGGACTCTGGAAACACCATATATTTT.